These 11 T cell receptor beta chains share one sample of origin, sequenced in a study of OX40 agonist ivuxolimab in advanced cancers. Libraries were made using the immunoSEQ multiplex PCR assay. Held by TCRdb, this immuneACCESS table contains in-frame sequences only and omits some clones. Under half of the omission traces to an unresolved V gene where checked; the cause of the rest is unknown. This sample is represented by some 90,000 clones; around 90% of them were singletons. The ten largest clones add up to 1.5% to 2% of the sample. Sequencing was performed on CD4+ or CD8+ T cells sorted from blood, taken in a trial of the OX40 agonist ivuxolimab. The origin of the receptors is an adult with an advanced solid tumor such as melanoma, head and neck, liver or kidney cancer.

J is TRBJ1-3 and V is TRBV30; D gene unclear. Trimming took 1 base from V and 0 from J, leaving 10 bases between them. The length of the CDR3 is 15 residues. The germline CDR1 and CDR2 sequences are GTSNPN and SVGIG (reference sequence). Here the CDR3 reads CAWSDLAGSGNTIYF. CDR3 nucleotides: TGTGCCTGGAGTGACCTCGCGGGCTCTGGAAACACCATATATTTT.

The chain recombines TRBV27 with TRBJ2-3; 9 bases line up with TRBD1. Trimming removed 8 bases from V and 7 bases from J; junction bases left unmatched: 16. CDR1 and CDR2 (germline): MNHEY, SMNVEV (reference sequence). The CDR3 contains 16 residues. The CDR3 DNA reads TGTGCCAGCCTCATGACGGGACAGGGTAACAGGCATACGCAGTATTTT. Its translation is CASLMTGQGNRHTQYF.

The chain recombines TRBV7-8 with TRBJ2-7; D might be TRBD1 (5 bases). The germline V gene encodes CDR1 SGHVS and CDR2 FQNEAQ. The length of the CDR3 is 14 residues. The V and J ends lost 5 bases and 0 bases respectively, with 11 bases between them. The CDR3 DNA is TGTGCCAGCAGCCCCCAGACAGCCTCCTACGAGCAGTACTTC. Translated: CASSPQTASYEQYF.

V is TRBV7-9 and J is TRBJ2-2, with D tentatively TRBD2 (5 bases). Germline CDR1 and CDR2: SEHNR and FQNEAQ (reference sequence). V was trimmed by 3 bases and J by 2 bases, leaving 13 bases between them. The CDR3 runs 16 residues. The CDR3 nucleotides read TGTGCCAGCAGCTTCGGGGTGGGAGTAAACACCGGGGAGCTGTTTTTT. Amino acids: CASSFGVGVNTGELFF. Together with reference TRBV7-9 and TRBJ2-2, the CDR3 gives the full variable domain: DTGVSQNPRHKITKRGQNVTFRCDPISEHNRLYWYRQTLGQGPEFLTYFQNEAQLEKSRLLSDRFSAERPKGSFSTLEIQRTEQGDSAMYLCASSFGVGVNTGELFFGEGSRLTVL.

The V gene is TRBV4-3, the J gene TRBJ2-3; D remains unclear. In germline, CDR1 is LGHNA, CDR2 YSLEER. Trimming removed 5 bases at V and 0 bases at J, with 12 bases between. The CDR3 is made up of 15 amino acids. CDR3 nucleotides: TGCGCCAGCAGCTATAGATATGCCAGCACAGATACGCAGTATTTT. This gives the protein CASSYRYASTDTQYF.

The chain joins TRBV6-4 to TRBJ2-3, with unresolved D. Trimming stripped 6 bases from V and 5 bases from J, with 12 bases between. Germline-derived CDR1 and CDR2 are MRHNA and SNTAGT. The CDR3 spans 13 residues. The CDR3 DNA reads TGTGCCAGCAGCCTTGGGATAAGAGATACGCAGTATTTT. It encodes CASSLGIRDTQYF.

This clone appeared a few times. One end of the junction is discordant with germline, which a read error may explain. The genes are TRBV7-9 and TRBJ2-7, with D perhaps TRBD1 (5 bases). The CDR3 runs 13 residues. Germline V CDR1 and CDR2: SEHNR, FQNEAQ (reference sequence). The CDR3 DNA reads TGTGCCAGCAGCCCAAAACGTACAGGTGCCGTACACTTC. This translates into CASSPKRTGAVHF.

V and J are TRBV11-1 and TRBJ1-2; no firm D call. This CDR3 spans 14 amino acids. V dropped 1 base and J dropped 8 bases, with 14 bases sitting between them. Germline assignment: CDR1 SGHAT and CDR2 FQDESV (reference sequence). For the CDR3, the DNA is TGTGCCAGCAGCTTAGTCGAGGGAAGTAGCGGCTACACCTTC. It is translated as CASSLVEGSSGYTF.

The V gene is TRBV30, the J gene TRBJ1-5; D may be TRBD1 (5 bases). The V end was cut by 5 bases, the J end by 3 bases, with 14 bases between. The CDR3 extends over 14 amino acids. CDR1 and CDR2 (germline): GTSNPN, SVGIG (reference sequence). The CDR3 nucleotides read TGTGCCTGGGAACGTCAGGGATCCAATCAGCCCCAGCATTTT. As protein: CAWERQGSNQPQHF.

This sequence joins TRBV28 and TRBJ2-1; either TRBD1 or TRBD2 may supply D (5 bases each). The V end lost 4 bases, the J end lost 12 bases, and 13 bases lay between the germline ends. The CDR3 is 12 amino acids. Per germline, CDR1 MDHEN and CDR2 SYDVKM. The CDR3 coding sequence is TGTGCCAGCAGTTGGGGGTGGGGTCTGCAGTTCTTC. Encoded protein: CASSWGWGLQFF. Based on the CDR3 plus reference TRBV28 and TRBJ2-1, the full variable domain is DVKVTQSSRYLVKRTGEKVFLECVQDMDHENMFWYRQDPGLGLRLIYFSYDVKMKEKGDIPEGYSVSREKKERFSLILESASTNQTSMYLCASSWGWGLQFFGPGTRLTVL.

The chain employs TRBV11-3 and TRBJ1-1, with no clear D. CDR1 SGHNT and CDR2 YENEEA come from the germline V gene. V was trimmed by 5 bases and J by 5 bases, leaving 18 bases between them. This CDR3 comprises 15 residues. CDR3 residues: CASSTGPEAGTEAFF. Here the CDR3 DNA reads TGTGCCAGCAGCACCGGTCCTGAGGCAGGTACTGAAGCTTTCTTT.